Following are 29 T cell receptor beta chains from one sample sequenced in a study of blood T cell repertoires in COVID-19. Clones were read by immunoSEQ multiplex PCR, and TCRdb kept only the in-frame ones, dropping some. The data hold 150,000 to 200,000 clones, with about 85% observed a single time. The sample taken for sequencing was peripheral blood. These receptors were obtained from a man between 65 and 79 years old with active or convalescent COVID-19.

The genes are TRBV6-5 and TRBJ1-2; TRBD1 might be the D (6 bases). Trimming cost V 5 bases and J 3 bases, with 16 bases left between them. Germline V gene data show CDR1 as MNHEY and CDR2 as SVGAGI. This CDR3 has 15 residues. The CDR3 bases are TGTGCCAGCAGTCCCGGGGGGGGCGAGGACTATGGCTACACCTTC. This encodes CASSPGGGEDYGYTF.

The rearrangement uses TRBV2 and TRBJ2-4; the D is unclear. Trimming took 3 bases from V and 1 from J, leaving 7 bases between them. Looked up from germline, CDR1 is SNHLY and CDR2 is FYNNEI. This CDR3 has 14 residues. Written as DNA, the CDR3 is TGTGCCAGCAGTGATACGGTGGCCAAAAACATTCAGTACTTC. It specifies CASSDTVAKNIQYF.

The rearrangement uses TRBV6-2 or TRBV6-3 and TRBJ2-2; D remains ambiguous. CDR3 length: 14 residues. The germline V gene encodes CDR1 MNHEY and CDR2 SVGEGT. The ends were cut back, 6 bases at V and 1 base at J, with 9 bases in the middle. The CDR3 DNA is TGTGCCAGCAGCCAGTCGGTGAACACCGGGGAGCTGTTTTTT. It is translated as CASSQSVNTGELFF.

This chain's CDR3 is CAISTPDFGGNYGYTF. The CDR3 bases are TGTGCCATCAGCACCCCGGATTTCGGGGGTAACTATGGCTACACCTTC. The chain has TRBV10-3 and TRBJ1-2, with D perhaps TRBD1 (5 bases). CDR1 and CDR2 from the germline V gene are ENHRY and SYGVKD. This CDR3 contains 16 residues. V was cut by 6 bases and J by 1 base, with 18 bases left in between.

The V gene is TRBV20-1, the J gene TRBJ1-5; D perhaps matches TRBD1 (5 bases). V shed 3 bases and J shed 1 base, with 16 bases lying between them. The CDR3 is made up of 16 amino acids. Germline V CDR1 and CDR2: DFQATT, SNEGSKA (reference sequence). DNA for the CDR3: TGCAGTGCTAGTCCCTTCGGGGGTACAAGCAATCAGCCCCAGCATTTT. Protein product: CSASPFGGTSNQPQHF.

The chain has TRBV11-3 and TRBJ2-1; TRBD2 aligns across 9 bases. CDR3 length: 16 amino acids. Per germline, CDR1 SGHNT and CDR2 YENEEA. With V trimmed by 0 bases and J by 10 bases, 10 bases remained unmatched. The chain's CDR3 is CASSLEVSGSLREQFF. CDR3 nucleotide sequence: TGTGCCAGCAGCTTAGAGGTTAGCGGGAGTCTACGGGAGCAGTTCTTC.

The genes are TRBV30 and TRBJ2-7; 9 bases map to TRBD1. The CDR3 runs 14 residues. Germline trimming cut 1 base from V and 3 bases from J; bases unmatched to any gene: 4. The germline gives CDR1 GTSNPN, CDR2 SVGIG (reference sequence). CDR3 coding DNA: TGTGCCTGGAGTGCCGGGACAGGGTTCTACGAGCAGTACTTC. It translates to CAWSAGTGFYEQYF.

The J gene is TRBJ1-2, the V gene TRBV6-2 or TRBV6-3; 7 nucleotides align to TRBD1. There are 15 residues in the CDR3. Per the germline V gene, CDR1 is MNHEY and CDR2 is SVGEGT. V lost 5 bases, J lost 5 bases, and 11 bases stayed unmatched. CDR3 DNA sequence: TGTGCCAGCAGTCGACCCGACAGGGATCAATATGGCTACACCTTC. Translation: CASSRPDRDQYGYTF.

V and J are TRBV3-1 (or the pseudogene TRBV3-2) and TRBJ2-5; no reliable D call. The CDR3 has 16 residues. Germline CDR1 and CDR2: LGHDT and YNNKEL (reference sequence). Trimming cost V 0 bases and J 1 base, with 12 bases left between them. CDR3 DNA sequence: TGTGCCAGCAGCCAAGATAAGAATACAGCCCAAGAGACCCAGTACTTC. Translating it yields CASSQDKNTAQETQYF.

The genes are TRBV18 and TRBJ2-5; 7 bases fit TRBD1. The CDR3 is 15 residues long. The germline CDR1 and CDR2 sequences are KGHSH and LQKENI. V lost 5 bases, J lost 5 bases, and 11 bases stayed unmatched. CDR3 region: CASSVPTGTVETQYF. The DNA for the CDR3 is TGTGCCAGCTCAGTCCCAACGGGGACAGTGGAGACCCAGTACTTC.

The genes are TRBV4-3 and TRBJ2-6; D is unresolved. Germline CDR1 and CDR2: LGHNA and YSLEER. The V and J ends lost 4 bases and 0 bases respectively, with 10 bases between them. The CDR3 is 16 amino acids. This CDR3 reads CASSRDITSGANVLTF. The CDR3, as DNA: TGCGCCAGCAGCCGCGACATAACCTCTGGGGCCAACGTCCTGACTTTC.

V gene TRBV10-3 combines with J gene TRBJ1-6; 7 bases line up with TRBD1. Germline lookup yields CDR1 ENHRY and CDR2 SYGVKD. CDR3 length: 12 residues. V gave up 2 bases and J gave up 14 bases; unmatched junction bases: 3. The CDR3 DNA reads TGTGCCATCAGTGAGGCAGGGGGTACCCTCCACTTT. Protein product: CAISEAGGTLHF.

This sequence joins TRBV4-3 and TRBJ1-1; TRBD1 matches 7 bases. The CDR3 runs 16 residues. J lost 3 bases, V lost 4 bases, and 11 bases had no gene match. Per the germline V gene, CDR1 is LGHNA and CDR2 is YSLEER. CDR3 nucleotide sequence: TGCGCCAGCAGCCGCTACCGGGACAGCGCATACACTGAAGCTTTCTTT. Translation gives CASSRYRDSAYTEAFF.

V and J are TRBV7-8 and TRBJ1-1, with D possibly being TRBD1 (5 bases). Deletions cut 2 bases from V and 6 bases from J, with 7 bases between. The CDR3 sequence is 12 residues long. Germline-derived CDR1 and CDR2 are SGHVS and FQNEAQ. The CDR3 here is CASSLQGAEAFF. CDR3 in DNA: TGTGCCAGCAGCTTACAGGGTGCTGAAGCTTTCTTT.

The V and J genes are TRBV7-2 and TRBJ2-1; 8 bases agree with TRBD2. The CDR3 extends over 15 amino acids. The trim removed 5 bases at V and 5 bases at J, leaving 8 bases unmatched. CDR1 and CDR2 (germline): SGHTA, FQGNSA. DNA for the CDR3: TGTGCCAGCAGCCCGGGACTAGTAGTTAACAATGAGCAGTTCTTC. Translation: CASSPGLVVNNEQFF.

The gene calls are TRBV30 and TRBJ2-1; TRBD1 is a possible D gene (6 bases). The CDR3 totals 14 residues. The V gene lost 0 bases and the J gene lost 7 bases, with 13 bases spanning the gap. Germline values: CDR1 GTSNPN, CDR2 SVGIG (reference sequence). The CDR3 DNA reads as TGTGCCTGGAGTGTAGAAAACAGGGTAAATGAGCAGTTCTTC. The encoded protein is CAWSVENRVNEQFF.

This clone turned up a few times. The chain uses TRBV3-1 (or the pseudogene TRBV3-2) and TRBJ2-1; D is perhaps TRBD2 (6 bases). Trimming removed 0 bases from V and 2 bases from J, with 14 bases in between. Per germline, CDR1 LGHDT and CDR2 YNNKEL (reference sequence). The CDR3 has 17 amino acids. The CDR3 coding sequence is TGTGCCAGCAGCCAAGACCCCACTAGCTCCCCCTACAATGAGCAGTTCTTC. It yields the protein CASSQDPTSSPYNEQFF.

This chain joins TRBV29-1 and TRBJ2-5, with unresolved D. V was pared by 4 bases and J by 1 base, with 16 bases between. Germline CDR1 and CDR2: SQVTM and ANQGSEA. There are 15 residues in the CDR3. The CDR3 loop reads CSVVRPGDPQETQYF. The CDR3 DNA follows: TGCAGCGTTGTCCGCCCAGGTGACCCCCAAGAGACCCAGTACTTC.

J is TRBJ2-3 and V is TRBV7-9; 13 bases line up with TRBD2. J was trimmed by 4 bases and V by 1 base; bases with no gene match: 8. Germline V gene sequence: CDR1 SEHNR, CDR2 FQNEAQ (reference sequence). CDR3 length equals 18 residues. The CDR3 DNA sequence: TGTGCCAGCAGCTTAGGTGGGACTAGCGGGATGAGCGCAGATACGCAGTATTTT. Its translation: CASSLGGTSGMSADTQYF.

Note on this clone: In the same sample, other DNA sequences code for this CDR3. V and J are TRBV5-1 and TRBJ2-3; 10 positions agree with TRBD2. The CDR3 spans 15 residues. V shed 2 bases and J 3 bases; nucleotides not matched to a gene: 3. Germline CDR1 and CDR2: SGHRS and YFSETQ. The CDR3 DNA sequence: TGCGCCAGCAGCTTAGCGGGGGGGCGGACAGATACGCAGTATTTT. It yields the protein CASSLAGGRTDTQYF.

The chain carries TRBV18 and TRBJ1-5, with D unresolved. In germline, CDR1 is KGHSH, CDR2 LQKENI. CDR3 length: 15 residues. V lost 4 bases to trimming and J lost 4 bases, with 14 bases between them. The CDR3 DNA reads as TGTGCCAGCTCACTGAACTCGGGAGGTAATCAGCCCCAGCATTTT. Its translation: CASSLNSGGNQPQHF.

The rearrangement joins TRBV10-2 to TRBJ2-5; TRBD1 matches 8 bases. With 6 bases clipped from V and 1 base from J, the junction kept 10 bases outside the gene matches. The CDR3 totals 16 residues. Germline V gene sequence: CDR1 WSHSY, CDR2 SAAADI. This chain's CDR3 is CASSVGTGVGQETQYF. CDR3 coding DNA: TGCGCCAGCAGCGTCGGGACAGGTGTAGGCCAAGAGACCCAGTACTTC.

CDR3 DNA sequence: TGTGCCAGCAGCCACCGACAGGGTCGGGATGAAAAACTGTTTTTT. It is translated as CASSHRQGRDEKLFF. The chain links TRBV7-8 to TRBJ1-4; 7 bases fit TRBD1. CDR1 and CDR2 (germline): SGHVS, FQNEAQ. The J segment lost 6 bases and the V segment lost 5 bases, leaving 9 bases of the junction unmatched. CDR3 length: 15 amino acids.

This rearrangement joins TRBV3-1 (or the pseudogene TRBV3-2) to TRBJ1-2, with TRBD1 identical over 9 bases. This CDR3 is built from 16 residues. CDR1 and CDR2 from the germline V gene are LGHDT and YNNKEL (reference sequence). The V and J ends lost 5 bases and 6 bases, in that order; junction bases with no gene match: 13. This CDR3 is CASSEYLRDRENGYTF. In nucleotides, the CDR3 is TGTGCCAGCAGCGAATACTTAAGGGACAGGGAGAATGGCTACACCTTC.

The chain is built from TRBV7-2 and TRBJ2-3; 8 bases line up with TRBD2. Germline V CDR1 and CDR2: SGHTA, FQGNSA. The CDR3 consists of 14 residues. Trimming took 6 bases from V and 2 from J; bases not matched to a gene: 4. For the CDR3, the DNA is TGTGCCAGCAGGGGGACTAGGTACACAGATACGCAGTATTTT. This gives the protein CASRGTRYTDTQYF. Looking up the rest from reference TRBV7-2 and TRBJ2-3 gives the full variable domain: GAGVSQSPSNKVTEKGKDVELRCDPISGHTALYWYRQSLGQGLEFLIYFQGNSAPDKSGLPSDRFSAERTGGSVSTLTIQRTQQEDSAVYLCASRGTRYTDTQYFGPGTRLTVL.

The rearrangement joins TRBV5-3 to TRBJ2-3; 9 bases line up with TRBD2. TRBV5-3 is designated an ORF whose function remains uncertain. The CDR3 totals 16 residues. V gave up 4 bases and J gave up 6 bases; unmatched junction bases: 12. CDR3: CARSLGTSLPGDTQYF. The CDR3 bases are TGTGCCAGAAGCCTCGGGACTAGCCTGCCGGGGGATACGCAGTATTTT.

The genes are TRBV2 and TRBJ1-5, with 7 nucleotides matching TRBD1. Looked up from germline, CDR1 is SNHLY and CDR2 is FYNNEI. Losses at the gene ends were 5 bases for V and 5 bases for J; bases not matched to a gene: 3. This CDR3 contains 13 residues. The CDR3 loop is CASSRDRDQPQHF. As DNA, the CDR3 is TGTGCCAGCAGTCGAGACAGGGATCAGCCCCAGCATTTT.

The chain uses TRBV5-1 and TRBJ2-2; D may be TRBD1 (6 bases). The V gene lost 0 bases and the J gene lost 6 bases, with 12 bases spanning the gap. The CDR3 totals 15 residues. The germline V gene encodes CDR1 SGHRS and CDR2 YFSETQ. This CDR3 is CASSLATQGSGELFF. CDR3 DNA sequence: TGCGCCAGCAGCTTGGCGACACAGGGTTCCGGGGAGCTGTTTTTT.

This chain links TRBV20-1 with TRBJ2-7; TRBD1 matches at 7 bases. The V gene end was trimmed by 5 bases and the J gene end by 5 bases; junction bases not matched to a gene: 3. Germline loops: CDR1 DFQATT, CDR2 SNEGSKA (reference sequence). This CDR3 region has 11 residues. The CDR3 bases are TGCAGTGCTCAACAGGGGAACGAGCAGTACTTC. Its protein is CSAQQGNEQYF.